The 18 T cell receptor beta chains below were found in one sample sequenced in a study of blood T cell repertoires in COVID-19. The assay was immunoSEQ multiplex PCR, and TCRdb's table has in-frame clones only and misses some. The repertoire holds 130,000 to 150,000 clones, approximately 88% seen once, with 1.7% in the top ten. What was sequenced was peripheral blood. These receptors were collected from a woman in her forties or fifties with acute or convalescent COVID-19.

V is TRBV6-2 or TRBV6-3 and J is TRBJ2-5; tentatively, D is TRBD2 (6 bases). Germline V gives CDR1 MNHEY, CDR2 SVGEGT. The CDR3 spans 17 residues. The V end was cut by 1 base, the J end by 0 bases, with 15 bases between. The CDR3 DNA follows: TGTGCCAGCAGTTACTTGGGTCTAGCGACCTACCAAGAGACCCAGTACTTC. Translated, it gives CASSYLGLATYQETQYF.

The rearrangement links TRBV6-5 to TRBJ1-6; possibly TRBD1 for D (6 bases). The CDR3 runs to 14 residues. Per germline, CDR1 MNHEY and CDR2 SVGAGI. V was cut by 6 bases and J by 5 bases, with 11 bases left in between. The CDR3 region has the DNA TGTGCCAGCAGCAACCAGGGGAATAATTCACCCCTCCACTTT. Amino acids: CASSNQGNNSPLHF.

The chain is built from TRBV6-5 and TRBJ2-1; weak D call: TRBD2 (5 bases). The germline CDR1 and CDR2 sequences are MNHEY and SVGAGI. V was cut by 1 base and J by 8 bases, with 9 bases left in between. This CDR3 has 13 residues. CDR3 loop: CASSYFLADEQFF. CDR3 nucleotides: TGTGCCAGCAGTTACTTTCTAGCAGATGAGCAGTTCTTC.

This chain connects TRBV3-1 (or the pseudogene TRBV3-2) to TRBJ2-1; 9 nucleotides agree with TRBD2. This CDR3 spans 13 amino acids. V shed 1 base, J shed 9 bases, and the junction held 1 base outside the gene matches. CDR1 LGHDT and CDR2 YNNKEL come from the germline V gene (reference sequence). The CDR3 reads CASSQGRGGEQFF. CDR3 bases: TGTGCCAGCAGCCAAGGGCGGGGGGGTGAGCAGTTCTTC.

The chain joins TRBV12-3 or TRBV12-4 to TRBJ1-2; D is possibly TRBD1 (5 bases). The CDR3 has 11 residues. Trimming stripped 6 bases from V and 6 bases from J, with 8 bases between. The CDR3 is CASSDRDGYTF. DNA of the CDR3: TGTGCCAGCAGCGACAGAGATGGCTACACCTTC.

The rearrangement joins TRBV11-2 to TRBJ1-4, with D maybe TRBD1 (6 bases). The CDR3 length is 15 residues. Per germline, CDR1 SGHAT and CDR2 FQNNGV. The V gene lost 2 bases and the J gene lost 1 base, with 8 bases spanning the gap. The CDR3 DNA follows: TGTGCCAGCAGCTTATCACAGGGAACTAATGAAAAACTGTTTTTT. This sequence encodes CASSLSQGTNEKLFF.

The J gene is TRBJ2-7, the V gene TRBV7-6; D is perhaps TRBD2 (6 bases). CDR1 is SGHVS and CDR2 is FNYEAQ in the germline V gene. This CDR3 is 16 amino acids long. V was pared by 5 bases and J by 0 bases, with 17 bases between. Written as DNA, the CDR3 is TGTGCCAGCAGCAAATTGTTCCGGGGGAGCTCCTACGAGCAGTACTTC. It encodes CASSKLFRGSSYEQYF. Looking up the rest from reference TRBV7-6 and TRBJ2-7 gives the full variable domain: GAGVSQSPRYKVTKRGQDVALRCDPISGHVSLYWYRQALGQGPEFLTYFNYEAQQDKSGLPNDRFSAERPEGSISTLTIQRTEQRDSAMYRCASSKLFRGSSYEQYFGPGTRLTVT.

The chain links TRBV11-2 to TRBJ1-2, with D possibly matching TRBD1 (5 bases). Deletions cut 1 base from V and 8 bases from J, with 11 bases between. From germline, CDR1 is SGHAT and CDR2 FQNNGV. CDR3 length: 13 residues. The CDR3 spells CASSLVRGSGYTF. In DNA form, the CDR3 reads TGTGCCAGCAGCTTAGTCCGGGGGTCCGGCTACACCTTC.

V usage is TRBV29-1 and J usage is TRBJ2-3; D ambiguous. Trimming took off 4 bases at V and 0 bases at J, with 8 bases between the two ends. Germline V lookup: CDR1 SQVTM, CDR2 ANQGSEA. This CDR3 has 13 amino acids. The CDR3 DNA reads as TGCAGCGTTGGCTACCTGAGCACAGATACGCAGTATTTT. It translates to CSVGYLSTDTQYF.

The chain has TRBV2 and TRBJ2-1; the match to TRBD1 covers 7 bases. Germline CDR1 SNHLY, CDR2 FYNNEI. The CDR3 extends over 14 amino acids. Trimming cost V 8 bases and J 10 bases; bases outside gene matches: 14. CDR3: CASEPDRATVEQFF. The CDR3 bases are TGTGCCAGCGAGCCTGACAGGGCGACAGTGGAGCAGTTCTTC.

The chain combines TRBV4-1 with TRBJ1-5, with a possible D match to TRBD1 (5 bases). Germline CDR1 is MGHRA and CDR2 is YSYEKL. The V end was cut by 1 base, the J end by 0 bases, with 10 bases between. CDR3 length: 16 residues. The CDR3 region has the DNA TGCGCCAGCAGCCAAGTAGGGGCCCCTAGCAATCAGCCCCAGCATTTT. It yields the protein CASSQVGAPSNQPQHF.

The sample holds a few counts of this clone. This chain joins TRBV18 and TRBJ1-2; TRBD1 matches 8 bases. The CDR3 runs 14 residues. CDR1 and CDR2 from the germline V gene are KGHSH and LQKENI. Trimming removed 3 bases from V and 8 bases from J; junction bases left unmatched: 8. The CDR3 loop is CASSPASRGLGYTF. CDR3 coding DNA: TGTGCCAGCTCACCGGCGTCCAGGGGGCTGGGCTACACCTTC. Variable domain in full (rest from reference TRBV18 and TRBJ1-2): NAGVMQNPRHLVRRRGQEARLRCSPMKGHSHVYWYRQLPEEGLKFMVYLQKENIIDESGMPKERFSAEFPKEGPSILRIQQVVRGDSAAYFCASSPASRGLGYTFGSGTRLTVV.

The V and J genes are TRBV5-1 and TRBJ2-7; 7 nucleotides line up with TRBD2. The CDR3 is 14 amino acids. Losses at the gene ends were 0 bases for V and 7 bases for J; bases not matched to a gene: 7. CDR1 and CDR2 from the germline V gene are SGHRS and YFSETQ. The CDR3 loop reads CASSLAWLAEEQYF. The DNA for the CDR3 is TGCGCCAGCAGCTTGGCCTGGCTAGCGGAAGAGCAGTACTTC.

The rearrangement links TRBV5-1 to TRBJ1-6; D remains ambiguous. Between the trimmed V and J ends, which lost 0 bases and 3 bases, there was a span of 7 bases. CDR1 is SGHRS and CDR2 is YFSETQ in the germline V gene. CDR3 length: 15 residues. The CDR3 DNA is TGCGCCAGCAGCTTGGCAGGCTACTATAATTCACCCCTCCACTTT. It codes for CASSLAGYYNSPLHF. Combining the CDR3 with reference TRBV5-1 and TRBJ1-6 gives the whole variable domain KAGVTQTPRYLIKTRGQQVTLSCSPISGHRSVSWYQQTPGQGLQFLFEYFSETQRNKGNFPGRFSGRQFSNSRSEMNVSTLELGDSALYLCASSLAGYYNSPLHFGNGTRLTVT.

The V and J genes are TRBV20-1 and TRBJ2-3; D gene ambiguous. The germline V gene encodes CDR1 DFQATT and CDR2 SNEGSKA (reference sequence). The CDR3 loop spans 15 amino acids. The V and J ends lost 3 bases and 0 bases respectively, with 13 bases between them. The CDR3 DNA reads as TGCAGTGCTAGTAAAGCCTACTCTAGCACAGATACGCAGTATTTT. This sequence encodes CSASKAYSSTDTQYF.

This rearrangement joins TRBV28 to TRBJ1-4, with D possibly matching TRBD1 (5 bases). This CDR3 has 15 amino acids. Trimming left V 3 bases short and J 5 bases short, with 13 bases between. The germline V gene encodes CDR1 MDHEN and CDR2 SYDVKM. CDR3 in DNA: TGTGCCAGCAGTTTCGGAGGGACGGAGAATGAAAAACTGTTTTTT. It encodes CASSFGGTENEKLFF.

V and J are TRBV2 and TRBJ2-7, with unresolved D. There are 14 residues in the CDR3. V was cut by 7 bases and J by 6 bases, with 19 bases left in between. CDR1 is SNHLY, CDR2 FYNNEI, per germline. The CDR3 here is CASTRGGRPLEQYF. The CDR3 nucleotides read TGTGCCAGCACCCGAGGCGGCAGACCCCTCGAGCAGTACTTC.

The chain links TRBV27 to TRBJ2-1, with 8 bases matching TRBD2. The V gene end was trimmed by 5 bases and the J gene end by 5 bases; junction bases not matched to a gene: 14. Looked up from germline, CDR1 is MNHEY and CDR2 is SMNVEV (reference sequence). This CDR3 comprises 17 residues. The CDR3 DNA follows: TGTGCCAGCAGTGTTGCGCTAGGCGGGGGGCCCCACAATGAGCAGTTCTTC. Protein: CASSVALGGGPHNEQFF.